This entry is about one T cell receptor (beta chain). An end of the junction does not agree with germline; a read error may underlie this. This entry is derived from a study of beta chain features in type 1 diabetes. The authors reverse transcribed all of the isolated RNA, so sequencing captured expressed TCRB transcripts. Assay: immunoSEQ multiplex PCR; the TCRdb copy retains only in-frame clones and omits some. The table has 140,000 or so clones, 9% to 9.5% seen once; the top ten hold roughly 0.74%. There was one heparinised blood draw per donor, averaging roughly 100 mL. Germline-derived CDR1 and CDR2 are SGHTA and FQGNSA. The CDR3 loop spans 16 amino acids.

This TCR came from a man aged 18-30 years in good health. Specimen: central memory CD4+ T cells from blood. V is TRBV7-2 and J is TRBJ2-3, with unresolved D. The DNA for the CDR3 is TGTGCCAGCAGCTCCGGTTTGTCCAATAGCTTAGATCCGCAGTATTTT. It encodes CASSSGLSNSLDPQYF. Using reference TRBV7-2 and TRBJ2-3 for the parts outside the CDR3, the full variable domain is GAGVSQSPSNKVTEKGKDVELRCDPISGHTALYWYRQSLGQGLEFLIYFQGNSAPDKSGLPSDRFSAERTGGSVSTLTIQRTQQEDSAVYLCASSSGLSNSLDPQYFGPGTRLTVL.